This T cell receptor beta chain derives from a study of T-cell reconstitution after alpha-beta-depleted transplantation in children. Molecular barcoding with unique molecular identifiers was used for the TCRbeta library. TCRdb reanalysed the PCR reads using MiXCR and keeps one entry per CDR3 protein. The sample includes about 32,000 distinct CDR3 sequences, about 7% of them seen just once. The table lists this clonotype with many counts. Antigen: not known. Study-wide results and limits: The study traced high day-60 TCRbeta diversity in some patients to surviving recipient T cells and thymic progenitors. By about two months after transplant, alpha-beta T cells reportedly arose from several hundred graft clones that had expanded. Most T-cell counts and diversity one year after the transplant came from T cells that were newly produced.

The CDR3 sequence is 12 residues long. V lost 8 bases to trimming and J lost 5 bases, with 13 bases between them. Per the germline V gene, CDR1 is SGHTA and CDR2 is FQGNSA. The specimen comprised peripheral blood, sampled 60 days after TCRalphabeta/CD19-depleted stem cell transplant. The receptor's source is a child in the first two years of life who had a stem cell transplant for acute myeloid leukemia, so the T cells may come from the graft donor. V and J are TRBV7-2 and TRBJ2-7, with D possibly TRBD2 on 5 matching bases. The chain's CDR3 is CASSRTFHEQYF. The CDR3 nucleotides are TGTGCCAGCTCCAGGACTTTCCACGAGCAGTACTTC. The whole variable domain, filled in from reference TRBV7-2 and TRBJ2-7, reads GAGVSQSPSNKVTEKGKDVELRCDPISGHTALYWYRQSLGQGLEFLIYFQGNSAPDKSGLPSDRFSAERTGGSVSTLTIQRTQQEDSAVYLCASSRTFHEQYFGPGTRLTVT.